The 6 T cell receptor beta chains below were found in one sample sequenced in a study of blood T cells in healthy people across ages. Next came a second PCR, run for roughly 7 to 12 cycles, which used a sample-barcoded 5' primer along with a J-beta primer mix. TCRdb reanalysed the 5' RACE reads using MiXCR and keeps one entry per CDR3 protein. This table holds about 640,000 distinct CDR3 sequences, 58% found once. The sample was blood. The source is a man aged 60-69 years in good health.

V and J are TRBV5-1 and TRBJ2-3, with 8 bases fitting TRBD2. The germline V gene has CDR1 SGHRS and CDR2 YFSETQ. J lost 1 base, V lost 0 bases, and 10 bases had no gene match. The CDR3 covers 18 residues. The CDR3 nucleotides are TGCGCCAGCAGCTTGGCCCCTCCAGGGCGGGGGGGCACAGATACGCAGTATTTT. Protein sequence: CASSLAPPGRGGTDTQYF.

The chain employs TRBV25-1 and TRBJ1-2; perhaps TRBD1 as D (6 bases). The V gene's germline CDR1 is MGHDK and CDR2 SYGVNS. V dropped 6 bases and J dropped 8 bases, with 22 bases sitting between them. This CDR3 is built from 15 residues. CDR3 in DNA: TGTGCCAGCAGCCTAATGATGGGGGGGGCGGAGGGCTACACCTTC. It translates to CASSLMMGGAEGYTF.

The chain couples TRBV27 to TRBJ2-3; possible D gene TRBD1, 6 bases. CDR3 length: 18 residues. Trimming removed 3 bases at V and 3 bases at J, with 22 bases between. Germline V gives CDR1 MNHEY, CDR2 SMNVEV (reference sequence). Here the CDR3 DNA reads TGTGCCAGCAGTTTCTTCGGGATAGGGGGAACCTTTACAGATACGCAGTATTTT. Translating gives CASSFFGIGGTFTDTQYF.

On this clonotype itself: At one end, the junction sequence differs from germline, possibly due to a read error. The chain couples TRBV20-1 to TRBJ2-1; 9 bases line up with TRBD2. Germline V gene sequence: CDR1 DFQATT, CDR2 SNEGSKA (reference sequence). This CDR3 is built from 13 residues. The CDR3 DNA reads TGCAGTCCTAGATCAGGGACTAGCAACGAGCAGTTCTTC. Translating gives CSPRSGTSNEQFF.

This clonotype occurred a few times. The chain has TRBV20-1 and TRBJ2-5; D is undetermined. Germline loops: CDR1 DFQATT, CDR2 SNEGSKA (reference sequence). CDR3 length equals 17 residues. Deletions cut 5 bases from V and 4 bases from J, with 26 bases between. CDR3 nucleotide sequence: TGCAGTGCTGGGCCCGAAGGTAGCAAAACGTGGAGAGAGACCCAGTACTTC. Protein product: CSAGPEGSKTWRETQYF.

This rearrangement joins TRBV3-1 to TRBJ2-5, with 13 positions matching TRBD2. The germline V gene encodes CDR1 LGHDT and CDR2 YNNKEL (reference sequence). This CDR3 spans 16 amino acids. The trim removed 6 bases at V and 5 bases at J, leaving 9 bases unmatched. The CDR3 here is CASSRTSGGSGETQYF. DNA of the CDR3: TGTGCCAGCAGTCGGACTAGCGGGGGATCCGGGGAGACCCAGTACTTC.